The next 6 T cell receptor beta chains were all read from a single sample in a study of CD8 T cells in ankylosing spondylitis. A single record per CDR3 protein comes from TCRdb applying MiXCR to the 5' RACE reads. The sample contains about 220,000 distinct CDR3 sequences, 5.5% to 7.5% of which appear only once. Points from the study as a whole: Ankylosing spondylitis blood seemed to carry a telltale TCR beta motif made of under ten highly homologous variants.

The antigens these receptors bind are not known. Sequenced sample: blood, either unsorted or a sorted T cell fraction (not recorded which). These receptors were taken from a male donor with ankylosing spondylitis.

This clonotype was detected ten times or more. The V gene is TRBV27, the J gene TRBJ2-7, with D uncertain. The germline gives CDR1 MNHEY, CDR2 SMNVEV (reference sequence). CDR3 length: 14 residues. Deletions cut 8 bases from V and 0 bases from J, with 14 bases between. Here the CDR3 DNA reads TGTGCCAGCTCAATCGGCATTCTCTCCTACGAGCAGTACTTC. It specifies CASSIGILSYEQYF.

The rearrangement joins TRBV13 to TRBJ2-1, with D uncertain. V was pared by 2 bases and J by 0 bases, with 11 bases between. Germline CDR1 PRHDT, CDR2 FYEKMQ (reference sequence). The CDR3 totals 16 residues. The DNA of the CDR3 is TGTGCCAGCAGCTTATATACCTCGAGCTCCTACAATGAGCAGTTCTTC. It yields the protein CASSLYTSSSYNEQFF. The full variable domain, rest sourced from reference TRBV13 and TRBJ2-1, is AAGVIQSPRHLIKEKRETATLKCYPIPRHDTVYWYQQGPGQDPQFLISFYEKMQSDKGSIPDRFSAQQFSDYHSELNMSSLELGDSALYFCASSLYTSSSYNEQFFGPGTRLTVL.

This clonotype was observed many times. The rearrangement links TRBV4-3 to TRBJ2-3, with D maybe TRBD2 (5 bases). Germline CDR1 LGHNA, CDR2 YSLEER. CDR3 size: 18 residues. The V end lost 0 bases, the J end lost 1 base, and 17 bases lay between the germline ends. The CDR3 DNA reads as TGCGCCAGCAGCCAAGATCAGGCTAGCCCATCGGGCACAGATACGCAGTATTTT. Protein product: CASSQDQASPSGTDTQYF.

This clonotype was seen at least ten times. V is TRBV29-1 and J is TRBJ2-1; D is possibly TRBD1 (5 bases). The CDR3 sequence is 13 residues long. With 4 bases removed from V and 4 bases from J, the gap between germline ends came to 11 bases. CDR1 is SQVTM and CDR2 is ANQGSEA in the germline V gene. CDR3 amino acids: CSVVGARYNEQFF. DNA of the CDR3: TGCAGCGTTGTAGGGGCCAGATACAATGAGCAGTTCTTC.

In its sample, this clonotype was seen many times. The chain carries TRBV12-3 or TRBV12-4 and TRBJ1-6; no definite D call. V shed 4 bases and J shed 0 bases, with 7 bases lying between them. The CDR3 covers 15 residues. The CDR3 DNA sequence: TGTGCCAGCAGTTCCCCCAGCTCCTATAATTCACCCCTCCACTTT. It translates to CASSSPSSYNSPLHF.

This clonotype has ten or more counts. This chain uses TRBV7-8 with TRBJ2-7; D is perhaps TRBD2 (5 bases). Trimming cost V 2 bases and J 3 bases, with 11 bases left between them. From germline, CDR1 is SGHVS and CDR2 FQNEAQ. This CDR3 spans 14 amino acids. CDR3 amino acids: CASSLRVRDYEQYF. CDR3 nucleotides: TGTGCCAGCAGCTTAAGGGTGAGGGACTACGAGCAGTACTTC.